A selection of T cell receptor beta chains follows, all from one sample in a study of blood T cell repertoires in COVID-19. Some clones are missing from TCRdb's copy, which holds only in-frame ones; the method was immunoSEQ multiplex PCR. The sample shows roughly 360,000 clones, more than 70% of them seen only once. Sequenced input: PBMCs or T cells enriched from blood (not recorded which). These receptors originate from a man aged 25-40 years who had recovered from COVID-19. CDR3s include the opening cysteine and the closing phenylalanine or tryptophan. D genes are given only for firm matches. Clone size is not always given. Where it is, it says once, few, many or a class for expanded clones.

d_gene: TRBD2
v_gene: TRBV30
abundance: .
j_gene: TRBJ2-5
CDR3nt: TGTGCCTGCCCCAATAGCGGGGGAGGGGAGACCCAGTACTTC
CDR3aa: CACPNSGGGETQYF

d_gene: .
v_gene: TRBV25-1
abundance: few
j_gene: TRBJ2-7
CDR3nt: TGTGCCAGCAGTGAGGGCCAGAAGGACTACGAGCAGTACTTC
CDR3aa: CASSEGQKDYEQYF

d_gene: TRBD2
v_gene: TRBV7-9
abundance: .
j_gene: TRBJ2-1
CDR3nt: TGTGCCAGCAGTAGGACTAGCGGGGGGAGGAATGAGCAGTTCTTC
CDR3aa: CASSRTSGGRNEQFF

d_gene: .
v_gene: TRBV2
abundance: .
j_gene: TRBJ1-5
CDR3nt: TGTGCCAGCAGTGGGGGTTCAGGGCGTCCGCAGCCCCAGCATTTT
CDR3aa: CASSGGSGRPQPQHF

d_gene: .
v_gene: TRBV10-3
abundance: .
j_gene: TRBJ1-5
CDR3nt: TGTGCCATCAGTGATCTAGCCAATCAGCCCCAGCATTTT
CDR3aa: CAISDLANQPQHF

d_gene: .
v_gene: TRBV7-2
abundance: .
j_gene: TRBJ2-2
CDR3nt: TGTGCCAGCAGCCGCCTGGAGACGAACACCGGGGAGCTGTTTTTT
CDR3aa: CASSRLETNTGELFF

d_gene: TRBD1
v_gene: TRBV13
abundance: .
j_gene: TRBJ2-7
CDR3nt: TGTGCCAGCAGCTTACGCCGACAGGGGGCCTACGAGCAGTACTTC
CDR3aa: CASSLRRQGAYEQYF

d_gene: TRBD2
v_gene: TRBV7-6
abundance: .
j_gene: TRBJ2-5
CDR3nt: TGTGCCAGCAGCTTCATAGCGGGGCGGGAGACCCAGTACTTC
CDR3aa: CASSFIAGRETQYF

d_gene: .
v_gene: TRBV9
abundance: .
j_gene: TRBJ2-5
CDR3nt: TGTGCCAGCAGCGCCCCCGGGAAAAGCCAAGAGACCCAGTACTTC
CDR3aa: CASSAPGKSQETQYF

d_gene: .
v_gene: TRBV30
abundance: once
j_gene: TRBJ2-3
CDR3nt: TGTGCCTGGAGTGCTATATGGCGGGATACGCAGTATTTT
CDR3aa: CAWSAIWRDTQYF

d_gene: TRBD1
v_gene: TRBV19
abundance: .
j_gene: TRBJ1-5
CDR3nt: TGTGCCAGTAGGCCATTTCAGGGACAGGGAGGTAGCGGCAGCAATCAGCCCCAGCATTTT
CDR3aa: CASRPFQGQGGSGSNQPQHF

d_gene: TRBD1
v_gene: TRBV5-1
abundance: .
j_gene: TRBJ1-2
CDR3nt: TGCGCCAGCAGCCGGGACAGGGGTCTCTATGGCTACACCTTC
CDR3aa: CASSRDRGLYGYTF

d_gene: .
v_gene: TRBV2
abundance: .
j_gene: TRBJ1-1
CDR3nt: TGTGCCAGCAGTGAATCTTGGCTCTGGAACACTGAAGCTTTCTTT
CDR3aa: CASSESWLWNTEAFF

d_gene: TRBD1
v_gene: TRBV27
abundance: .
j_gene: TRBJ1-3
CDR3nt: TGTGCCAGCAGTCCTGACAGGGAAAGAAACTCTGGAAACACCATATATTTT
CDR3aa: CASSPDRERNSGNTIYF

d_gene: .
v_gene: TRBV7-8
abundance: .
j_gene: TRBJ2-7
CDR3nt: TGTGCCAGCAGCTTAGCCCGCTTTGCGATGGTGGGCCAGCAGTACTTC
CDR3aa: CASSLARFAMVGQQYF

d_gene: TRBD1
v_gene: TRBV6-1
abundance: .
j_gene: TRBJ1-5
CDR3nt: TGTGCCAGCAGTGAAGTAGGGACAGGGGGTCAGCCCCAGCATTTT
CDR3aa: CASSEVGTGGQPQHF

d_gene: .
v_gene: TRBV5-5
abundance: .
j_gene: TRBJ2-3
CDR3nt: TGTGCCAGCAGCTTCACCCTGGCAGGATCCTCGGGCACAGATACGCAGTATTTT
CDR3aa: CASSFTLAGSSGTDTQYF

d_gene: .
v_gene: TRBV9
abundance: .
j_gene: TRBJ2-1
CDR3nt: TGTGCCAGCAGCGTAGTGGGGACTCAATACAATGAGCAGTTCTTC
CDR3aa: CASSVVGTQYNEQFF

d_gene: TRBD1
v_gene: TRBV30
abundance: .
j_gene: TRBJ1-1
CDR3nt: TGTGCCTGGAGTGTAGGGGGCGCGGGGGAAGCTTTCTTT
CDR3aa: CAWSVGGAGEAFF

d_gene: TRBD1
v_gene: TRBV24-1
abundance: .
j_gene: TRBJ2-1
CDR3nt: TGTGCCACCAGTGACCCACCGGGACAGGTTCGGTCATTACTGGATGAGCAGTTCTTC
CDR3aa: CATSDPPGQVRSLLDEQFF

d_gene: .
v_gene: TRBV11-2
abundance: .
j_gene: TRBJ1-1
CDR3nt: TGTGCCAGCAGCTTTTTGACTCTTCATGCTTTCTTT
CDR3aa: CASSFLTLHAFF

d_gene: .
v_gene: TRBV19
abundance: .
j_gene: TRBJ1-2
CDR3nt: TGTGCCAGTAATCGGGGGGCGGGAGGCTACACCTTC
CDR3aa: CASNRGAGGYTF

d_gene: .
v_gene: TRBV2
abundance: .
j_gene: TRBJ1-1
CDR3nt: TGTGCCAGCAGTGAAGCCTGGACAGTGAACACTGAAGCTTTCTTT
CDR3aa: CASSEAWTVNTEAFF

d_gene: .
v_gene: TRBV13
abundance: .
j_gene: TRBJ1-2
CDR3nt: TGTGCCAGCACGCGTATTGGGGGGGCAACCTATGGCTACACCTTC
CDR3aa: CASTRIGGATYGYTF

d_gene: TRBD1
v_gene: TRBV5-1
abundance: .
j_gene: TRBJ2-1
CDR3nt: TGCGCCAGCAGCTCGTCCGGGACAGGGACCTACAATGAGCAGTTCTTC
CDR3aa: CASSSSGTGTYNEQFF

d_gene: .
v_gene: TRBV6-5
abundance: .
j_gene: TRBJ1-1
CDR3nt: TGTGCCAGCAGAAGAGACAGGACGAACACTGAAGCTTTCTTT
CDR3aa: CASRRDRTNTEAFF

d_gene: .
v_gene: TRBV4-1
abundance: .
j_gene: TRBJ1-4
CDR3nt: TGCGCCAGCAGCCAGGGGGCCTTACAAACTAATGAAAAACTGTTTTTT
CDR3aa: CASSQGALQTNEKLFF

d_gene: .
v_gene: TRBV27
abundance: .
j_gene: TRBJ1-5
CDR3nt: TGTGCCAGCAGTTTTGGGAGTAATAGCAATCAGCCCCAGCATTTT
CDR3aa: CASSFGSNSNQPQHF

d_gene: .
v_gene: TRBV27
abundance: .
j_gene: TRBJ1-1
CDR3nt: TGTGCCAGCAGTTTGACAGACAACACTGAAGCTTTCTTT
CDR3aa: CASSLTDNTEAFF

d_gene: TRBD1
v_gene: TRBV25-1
abundance: few
j_gene: TRBJ1-3
CDR3nt: TGTGCCAGCAGTGAAACAGGGGGCTCTGGAAACACCATATATTTT
CDR3aa: CASSETGGSGNTIYF

d_gene: .
v_gene: TRBV7-9
abundance: .
j_gene: TRBJ1-2
CDR3nt: TGTGCCAGCAGCCTGGGGGGTACCGGGGACCAGCGTGGCTACACCTTC
CDR3aa: CASSLGGTGDQRGYTF

d_gene: TRBD1
v_gene: TRBV3-1/TRBV3-2
abundance: .
j_gene: TRBJ1-4
CDR3nt: TGTGCCAGCAGGCTGACGACAGGGCGATCTAATGAAAAACTGTTTTTT
CDR3aa: CASRLTTGRSNEKLFF

d_gene: .
v_gene: TRBV3-1/TRBV3-2
abundance: few
j_gene: TRBJ1-2
CDR3nt: TGTGCCAGCAGCCATGGGAGGGATGGCTACACCTTC
CDR3aa: CASSHGRDGYTF

d_gene: .
v_gene: TRBV5-6
abundance: .
j_gene: TRBJ1-6
CDR3nt: TGTGCCAGCAGCTTGGCCACAGCAATATATAATTCACCCCTCCACTTT
CDR3aa: CASSLATAIYNSPLHF

d_gene: .
v_gene: TRBV3-1/TRBV3-2
abundance: few
j_gene: TRBJ1-2
CDR3nt: TGTGCCAGCAGCCAAGAATCGGTTGGGGGAACGGGAGGCTATGGCTACACCTTC
CDR3aa: CASSQESVGGTGGYGYTF

d_gene: TRBD2
v_gene: TRBV7-9
abundance: .
j_gene: TRBJ2-7
CDR3nt: TGTGCCCTAAGCGGGGGGCCTGGCTACGAGCAGTACTTC
CDR3aa: CALSGGPGYEQYF